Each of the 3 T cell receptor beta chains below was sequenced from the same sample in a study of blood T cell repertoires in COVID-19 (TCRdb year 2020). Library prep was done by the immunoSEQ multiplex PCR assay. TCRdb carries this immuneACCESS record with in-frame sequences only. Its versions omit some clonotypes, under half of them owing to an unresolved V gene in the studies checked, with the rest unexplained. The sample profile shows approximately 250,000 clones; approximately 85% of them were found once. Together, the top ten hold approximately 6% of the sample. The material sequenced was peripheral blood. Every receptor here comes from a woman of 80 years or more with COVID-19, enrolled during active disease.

The CDR3 DNA follows: TGTGCCAGCAGCCAAGGACTGTCGCTCGGGGGCTACACCTTC. This sequence encodes CASSQGLSLGGYTF. The chain links TRBV3-1 (or the pseudogene TRBV3-2) to TRBJ1-2; D is uncertain. Germline lookup yields CDR1 LGHDT and CDR2 YNNKEL (reference sequence). The CDR3 has 14 amino acids. The V and J ends lost 1 base and 8 bases respectively, with 14 bases between them.

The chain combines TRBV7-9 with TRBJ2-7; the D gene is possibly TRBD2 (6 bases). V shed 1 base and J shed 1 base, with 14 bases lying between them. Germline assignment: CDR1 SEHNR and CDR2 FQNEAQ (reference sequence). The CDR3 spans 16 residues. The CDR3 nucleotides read TGTGCCAGCAGCTTAGGGCGGGATAGGGTTTCCTACGAGCAGTACTTC. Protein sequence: CASSLGRDRVSYEQYF.

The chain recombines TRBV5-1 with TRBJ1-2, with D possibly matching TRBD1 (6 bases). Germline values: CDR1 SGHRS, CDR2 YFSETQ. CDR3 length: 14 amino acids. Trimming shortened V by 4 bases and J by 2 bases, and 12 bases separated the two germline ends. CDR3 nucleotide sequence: TGCGCCAGCAGCGTCCAGGGGCAGAACTATGGCTACACCTTC. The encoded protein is CASSVQGQNYGYTF.